This T cell receptor beta chain was sequenced during a study of T cells expressing NK-cell markers. In the study overall: Seven donors tested HCMV-seropositive and one tested seronegative among the eight sequenced.

This CDR3 is 12 amino acids long. Germline V gene lookup returns CDR1 KGHDR and CDR2 SFDVKD. TCRdb reanalyzed the 5' RACE reads and collapses them to one entry per CDR3 protein, without DNA. This sample's clone table lists roughly 280,000 distinct CDR3 sequences. V is TRBV24-1 and J is TRBJ2-7. The sequence was obtained from a man aged 18 to 29 in good health. The sample taken for sequencing was blood T cells: a sorted CD56 or NKG2C T cell subset, CD4+ or CD8+ T cells, or bulk PBMC T cells (not recorded which). The CDR3 sequence is CATSDFGEQQYF.